These 21 T cell receptor beta chains were all obtained from the same sample, sequenced in a study of human T cells and chemical hapten exposure. Time point noted: patch test 3, about 24 weeks after DPC sensitization. Treatment given: therapeutic diphenylcyclopropenone sensitization with weekly scalp DPC. MiXCR was run by TCRdb on the RACE reads, yielding one entry per CDR3 protein. The sample shows tens of thousands of distinct CDR3 sequences, about an eighth of them seen only once. The sample was whole blood, taken in connection with sensitization to the hapten diphenylcyclopropenone (DPC). Every receptor here comes from a man aged 25 to 45 with alopecia areata. Some clones in this sample may be carry-over from other donors' samples.

This clonotype appeared many times. The chain links TRBV7-2 to TRBJ2-1; 12 nucleotides align to TRBD2. The CDR3 consists of 17 residues. From germline, CDR1 is SGHTA and CDR2 FQGNSA. V shed 1 base, J shed 2 bases, and the junction held 3 bases outside the gene matches. This chain's CDR3 is CASSLETSGGPYNEQFF. The CDR3 DNA reads TGTGCCAGCAGCTTAGAGACTAGCGGGGGCCCCTACAATGAGCAGTTCTTC.

This chain connects TRBV10-3 to TRBJ2-1, with 7 bases that match TRBD2. The CDR3 extends over 11 amino acids. Germline CDR1 and CDR2: ENHRY and SYGVKD. Trimming removed 4 bases from V and 14 bases from J; junction bases left unmatched: 5. CDR3 sequence: CAISAREEEFF. For the CDR3, the DNA is TGTGCCATCAGTGCCCGGGAGGAGGAGTTCTTC.

This clonotype was detected ten times or more. The rearrangement joins TRBV12-3 or TRBV12-4 to TRBJ1-1; 7 nucleotides align to TRBD1. The CDR3 consists of 13 residues. V lost 6 bases to trimming and J lost 5 bases; unmatched junction nucleotides: 6. The CDR3 DNA follows: TGTGCCAGCAGGAATCAGGGGGGGACTGAAGCTTTCTTT. Translation: CASRNQGGTEAFF.

The genes are TRBV20-1 and TRBJ2-1; no clear D. Trimming removed 0 bases at V and 4 bases at J, with 7 bases between. CDR1 DFQATT and CDR2 SNEGSKA come from the germline V gene (reference sequence). This CDR3 spans 13 amino acids. The CDR3 DNA sequence: TGCAGTGCTAGAGATCGACCTTACAATGAGCAGTTCTTC. This translates into CSARDRPYNEQFF.

This clonotype was seen a few times. The chain couples TRBV6-4 to TRBJ2-1; 8 bases map to TRBD2. Germline V gives CDR1 MRHNA, CDR2 SNTAGT. Germline trimming cut 6 bases from V and 9 bases from J; bases unmatched to any gene: 16. This CDR3 region has 16 residues. CDR3 in amino acids: CASRTGGGTPAGEQFF. For the CDR3, the DNA is TGTGCCAGCAGAACAGGCGGGGGGACCCCGGCGGGTGAGCAGTTCTTC.

This clonotype was seen repeatedly, ten times or more. The chain couples TRBV7-6 to TRBJ2-7; 11 bases agree with TRBD1. This CDR3 is 16 amino acids long. Germline-derived CDR1 and CDR2 are SGHVS and FNYEAQ. V shed 1 base, J shed 3 bases, and the junction held 5 bases outside the gene matches. This CDR3 is CASSLETGQGVYEQYF. CDR3 nucleotide sequence: TGTGCCAGCAGCTTAGAAACGGGACAGGGGGTCTACGAGCAGTACTTC.

This chain uses TRBV5-4 with TRBJ2-7, with 7 bases matching TRBD1. V was pared by 3 bases and J by 2 bases, with 8 bases of the junction left unmatched. The germline CDR1 and CDR2 sequences are SGHNT and YYREEE (reference sequence). This CDR3 region has 15 residues. The CDR3 loop is CASSSRQGRAYEQYF. The CDR3 DNA sequence: TGTGCCAGCAGCTCCAGACAGGGTAGGGCCTACGAGCAGTACTTC.

This clonotype was picked up many times. The chain uses TRBV6-2 or TRBV6-3 and TRBJ1-5; D is possibly TRBD1 (5 bases). The germline V gene has CDR1 MNHEY and CDR2 SVGEGT. The V end lost 6 bases, the J end lost 7 bases, and 13 bases lay between the germline ends. The CDR3 extends over 13 amino acids. The CDR3 here is CASSTQGRQPQHF. The CDR3 bases are TGTGCCAGCAGCACCCAGGGTAGGCAGCCCCAGCATTTT.

In this sample, this clonotype turned up many times. The rearrangement joins TRBV20-1 to TRBJ2-7; a weak D match, TRBD1 (5 bases). Germline CDR1 reads DFQATT; CDR2 reads SNEGSKA (reference sequence). The ends were cut back, 0 bases at V and 5 bases at J, with 14 bases in the middle. The CDR3 sequence is 14 residues long. This CDR3 reads CSARDYSGLHEQYF. The CDR3 coding sequence is TGCAGTGCTAGAGATTATTCAGGGCTACACGAGCAGTACTTC.

Ten or more counts support this clonotype. The chain combines TRBV9 with TRBJ1-4; no clear D gene. V was shortened by 0 bases and J by 0 bases, with 3 bases between the two germline ends. The CDR3 has 14 amino acids. CDR1 and CDR2 (germline): SGDLS, YYNGEE. This chain's CDR3 is CASSVGATNEKLFF. In DNA form, the CDR3 reads TGTGCCAGCAGCGTAGGAGCAACTAATGAAAAACTGTTTTTT.

This clonotype was observed many times. The chain uses TRBV29-1 and TRBJ2-1, with TRBD1 matching 10 bases. V lost 1 base and J lost 7; bases outside the gene matches: 7. Germline V gives CDR1 SQVTM, CDR2 ANQGSEA. CDR3 length: 15 residues. Here the CDR3 reads CSVEGGTGARNEQFF. The DNA of the CDR3 is TGCAGCGTTGAAGGGGGGACAGGGGCTCGGAATGAGCAGTTCTTC.

This chain connects TRBV7-9 to TRBJ2-3; perhaps TRBD2 as D (5 bases). With 2 bases removed from V and 4 bases from J, the gap between germline ends came to 13 bases. Germline CDR1 is SEHNR and CDR2 is FQNEAQ (reference sequence). CDR3 size: 15 residues. CDR3 bases: TGTGCCAGCAGCTTACGGGGAAGAGGTTCAGATACGCAGTATTTT. It translates to CASSLRGRGSDTQYF.

This clonotype was counted ten times or more. This rearrangement joins TRBV6-1 to TRBJ1-5; D is perhaps TRBD1 (5 bases). Trimming shortened V by 8 bases and J by 4 bases, and 12 bases separated the two germline ends. Germline CDR1 reads MNHNS; CDR2 reads SASEGT. This CDR3 has 13 residues. CDR3 nucleotide sequence: TGTGCCAGCGCGACAGTGGGGAATCAGCCCCAGCATTTT. Amino acids: CASATVGNQPQHF.

In its sample, this clonotype was seen many times. The rearrangement joins TRBV19 to TRBJ1-5; D ambiguous. Trimming removed 5 bases from V and 0 bases from J, with 11 bases in between. From germline, CDR1 is LNHDA and CDR2 SQIVND (reference sequence). The CDR3 contains 15 residues. The CDR3: CASSLGSYSNQPQHF. The CDR3 bases are TGTGCCAGTAGTCTCGGGTCCTATAGCAATCAGCCCCAGCATTTT. The full variable domain, rest sourced from reference TRBV19 and TRBJ1-5, is DGGITQSPKYLFRKEGQNVTLSCEQNLNHDAMYWYRQDPGQGLRLIYYSQIVNDFQKGDIAEGYSVSREKKESFPLTVTSAQKNPTAFYLCASSLGSYSNQPQHFGDGTRLSIL.

This clonotype was seen repeatedly, ten times or more. The chain joins TRBV29-1 to TRBJ1-2; D not resolved. Trimming took 4 bases from V and 3 from J, leaving 6 bases between them. Germline-derived CDR1 and CDR2 are SQVTM and ANQGSEA. The CDR3 covers 11 residues. Here the CDR3 DNA reads TGCAGCGTTGGGGAATACTATGGCTACACCTTC. This gives the protein CSVGEYYGYTF.

This clonotype appeared many times. This chain links TRBV7-2 with TRBJ2-7; 12 positions match TRBD1. Per germline, CDR1 SGHTA and CDR2 FQGNSA. The CDR3 consists of 14 residues. Unmatched junction bases numbered 1, after V lost 3 bases and J lost 4 bases. The CDR3 loop is CASSLGQGAYEQYF. The CDR3 DNA follows: TGTGCCAGCAGCTTGGGACAGGGGGCTTACGAGCAGTACTTC.

By share, this clonotype ranks as medium-sized. This chain uses TRBV11-2 with TRBJ2-3, with 12 nucleotides matching TRBD2. The CDR3 consists of 16 residues. Germline trimming cut 7 bases from V and 1 base from J; bases unmatched to any gene: 6. The germline V gene encodes CDR1 SGHAT and CDR2 FQNNGV. The CDR3 reads CASTASGGARTDTQYF. For the CDR3, the DNA is TGTGCCAGCACCGCTAGCGGGGGGGCCCGCACAGATACGCAGTATTTT.

In this sample, this clonotype turned up many times. This rearrangement joins TRBV6-1 to TRBJ1-1; D gene uncertain. V lost 9 bases and J 6 bases, leaving 17 bases between the germline ends. Germline V gene sequence: CDR1 MNHNS, CDR2 SASEGT. CDR3 size: 13 residues. CDR3 sequence reads: CASLSPEKAEAFF. The CDR3, as DNA: TGTGCCAGTCTAAGCCCGGAAAAGGCTGAAGCTTTCTTT.

In its sample, this clonotype was seen a few times. The chain has TRBV30 and TRBJ2-1, with TRBD2 matching 12 bases. The V gene's germline CDR1 is GTSNPN and CDR2 SVGIG (reference sequence). The CDR3 is 15 amino acids. Unmatched junction bases numbered 1, after V lost 2 bases and J lost 2 bases. CDR3 amino acids: CAWSTSGGPYNEQFF. The DNA for the CDR3 is TGTGCCTGGAGTACTAGCGGGGGGCCCTACAATGAGCAGTTCTTC.

A single count supports this clonotype. The rearrangement links TRBV7-7 to TRBJ2-7; D is unresolved. The CDR3 contains 13 residues. Germline V gene lookup returns CDR1 SSHAT and CDR2 FNYEAQ (reference sequence). Trimming took off 0 bases at V and 6 bases at J, with 9 bases between the two ends. The CDR3 DNA reads TGTGCCAGCAGCTTAGCACAGCTTAGCGAGCAGTACTTC. Translated: CASSLAQLSEQYF. Full variable domain (remainder filled in from reference TRBV7-7 and TRBJ2-7): GAGVSQSPRYKVTKRGQDVTLRCDPISSHATLYWYQQALGQGPEFLTYFNYEAQPDKSGLPSDRFSAERPEGSISTLTIQRTEQRDSAMYRCASSLAQLSEQYFGPGTRLTVT.

This clonotype has at least ten counts. The genes are TRBV12-3 or TRBV12-4 and TRBJ2-5, with unresolved D. There are 13 residues in the CDR3. V was trimmed by 6 bases and J by 2 bases, leaving 10 bases between them. The CDR3 nucleotides read TGTGCCAGCAGCCCTGTGAGGCAAGAGACCCAGTACTTC. It is translated as CASSPVRQETQYF.